A single sample is the source of the 20 T cell receptor beta chains below, sequenced in a study of blood T cell repertoires in COVID-19. Generated by immunoSEQ multiplex PCR, the TCRdb table keeps only in-frame clones and is missing some. Here the sample spans about 70,000 clones, 80% to 90% being singletons. The material sequenced was peripheral blood. These receptors were obtained from an elderly woman with active or convalescent COVID-19.

The V call is TRBV27, the J call TRBJ1-4, with D unresolved. Trimming took 5 bases from V and 0 from J, leaving 13 bases between them. CDR1 and CDR2 from the germline V gene are MNHEY and SMNVEV (reference sequence). The CDR3 is 16 amino acids. The DNA for the CDR3 is TGTGCCAGCAGTATAGTACCGGGTTCAACTAATGAAAAACTGTTTTTT. Protein sequence: CASSIVPGSTNEKLFF. Full variable domain (rest looked up from reference TRBV27 and TRBJ1-4): EAQVTQNPRYLITVTGKKLTVTCSQNMNHEYMSWYRQDPGLGLRQIYYSMNVEVTDKGDVPEGYKVSRKEKRNFPLILESPSPNQTSLYFCASSIVPGSTNEKLFFGSGTQLSVL.

This sequence joins TRBV27 and TRBJ2-5; tentative D call: TRBD2 (5 bases). The CDR3 is 15 amino acids. In germline, CDR1 is MNHEY, CDR2 SMNVEV (reference sequence). V was trimmed by 5 bases and J by 2 bases, leaving 15 bases between them. CDR3 region: CASSRLGSRQETQYF. CDR3 nucleotide sequence: TGTGCCAGCAGTCGGCTGGGGAGCAGACAAGAGACCCAGTACTTC.

The sample holds a few counts of this clone. The rearrangement joins TRBV3-1 (or the pseudogene TRBV3-2) to TRBJ2-1; TRBD2 matches at 11 bases. Germline V CDR1 and CDR2: LGHDT, YNNKEL (reference sequence). Trimming at V came to 4 bases and at J to 4 bases, leaving 9 bases not matched to a gene. The CDR3 covers 17 residues. In nucleotides, the CDR3 is TGTGCCAGCAGCCCATATCCCACTAGCGGGGGTTACAATGAGCAGTTCTTC. Amino acid sequence: CASSPYPTSGGYNEQFF.

The chain combines TRBV28 with TRBJ1-2; no clear D. V lost 6 bases and J 2 bases, leaving 4 bases between the germline ends. Germline V gene sequence: CDR1 MDHEN, CDR2 SYDVKM. The CDR3 sequence is 11 residues long. The CDR3: CASSPNYGYTF. CDR3 coding DNA: TGTGCCAGCAGCCCAAACTATGGCTACACCTTC.

The rearrangement links TRBV19 to TRBJ1-4, with 9 bases that match TRBD1. J gave up 5 bases and V 4 bases, and 8 bases lay outside the gene matches. CDR3 length: 16 residues. Germline V lookup: CDR1 LNHDA, CDR2 SQIVND (reference sequence). The CDR3 region has the DNA TGTGCCAGTAGTAGCATACAGGGGGCTTACAATGAAAAACTGTTTTTT. Translation: CASSSIQGAYNEKLFF.

The chain combines TRBV7-9 with TRBJ2-1, with D perhaps TRBD2 (6 bases). Germline V gene lookup returns CDR1 SEHNR and CDR2 FQNEAQ (reference sequence). V lost 7 bases and J 4 bases, leaving 17 bases between the germline ends. The CDR3 is made up of 15 amino acids. The CDR3 DNA reads as TGTGCCAGCACCCTCGACGGGGGATCATACAATGAGCAGTTCTTC. This encodes CASTLDGGSYNEQFF.

This clone was seen a single time. The J gene is TRBJ1-1, the V gene TRBV20-1, with unresolved D. The germline gives CDR1 DFQATT, CDR2 SNEGSKA (reference sequence). Trimming shortened V by 3 bases and J by 3 bases, and 17 bases separated the two germline ends. The CDR3 is 15 amino acids. The CDR3 is CSASGETPRDTEAFF. The CDR3 DNA reads as TGCAGTGCTAGTGGGGAGACGCCCCGAGACACTGAAGCTTTCTTT.

The rearrangement links TRBV6-5 to TRBJ2-5; maybe TRBD1 (6 bases). This CDR3 has 15 residues. From germline, CDR1 is MNHEY and CDR2 SVGAGI. V gave up 6 bases and J gave up 2 bases, with 16 bases separating them. The CDR3 bases are TGTGCCAGCAGAGGTGCAGGGGAACCTCAAGAGACCCAGTACTTC. The encoded protein is CASRGAGEPQETQYF.

The CDR3 DNA reads as TGTGCCAGCAGCCAAGCATCCGGGACAGGGTTCTCACCCCTCCACTTT. The encoded protein is CASSQASGTGFSPLHF. V is TRBV4-2 and J is TRBJ1-6; 9 positions match TRBD1. This CDR3 is built from 16 residues. J gave up 10 bases and V 1 base, and 8 bases lay outside the gene matches. The V gene's germline CDR1 is LGHNA and CDR2 YNFKEQ.

This clone showed up just once. This CDR3 is CASRLAGTYNEQFF. CDR3 sequence (DNA): TGTGCCAGCAGATTAGCGGGAACCTACAATGAGCAGTTCTTC. The chain combines TRBV27 with TRBJ2-1; 8 bases map to TRBD2. Trimming took 6 bases from V and 2 from J; bases not matched to a gene: 3. Germline V gene sequence: CDR1 MNHEY, CDR2 SMNVEV (reference sequence). This CDR3 has 14 residues.

This clone was seen repeatedly, ten times or more. The chain uses TRBV30 and TRBJ1-6; 7 nucleotides match TRBD1. With 5 bases clipped from V and 3 bases from J, the junction kept 4 bases outside the gene matches. This CDR3 spans 14 amino acids. Germline lookup yields CDR1 GTSNPN and CDR2 SVGIG (reference sequence). The CDR3: CAWGDSNYNSPLHF. CDR3 DNA sequence: TGTGCCTGGGGGGACAGCAACTATAATTCACCCCTCCACTTT.

The rearrangement uses TRBV7-3 and TRBJ2-7; 7 nucleotides agree with TRBD1. Germline lookup yields CDR1 SGHTA and CDR2 FQGTGA. The CDR3 covers 15 residues. With V trimmed by 1 base and J by 2 bases, 5 bases remained unmatched. CDR3 protein: CASSLMPGGTYEQYF. CDR3 DNA sequence: TGTGCCAGCAGCTTAATGCCAGGGGGTACCTACGAGCAGTACTTC. The variable domain in full, with the rest retrieved from reference TRBV7-3 and TRBJ2-7, is GAGVSQTPSNKVTEKGKYVELRCDPISGHTALYWYRQSLGQGPEFLIYFQGTGAADDSGLPNDRFFAVRPEGSVSTLKIQRTERGDSAVYLCASSLMPGGTYEQYFGPGTRLTVT.

The gene calls are TRBV5-1 and TRBJ1-4, with 10 bases fitting TRBD1. The J segment lost 2 bases and the V segment lost 0 bases, leaving 1 base of the junction unmatched. Germline V gives CDR1 SGHRS, CDR2 YFSETQ. The CDR3 contains 16 residues. The DNA of the CDR3 is TGCGCCAGCAGCTTGGGACAGGGGGCCACTAATGAAAAACTGTTTTTT. Protein: CASSLGQGATNEKLFF.

The chain combines TRBV5-4 with TRBJ1-4; unclear D gene. V shed 4 bases and J shed 0 bases, with 7 bases lying between them. The germline V gene has CDR1 SGHNT and CDR2 YYREEE (reference sequence). The CDR3 consists of 14 residues. The CDR3 sequence is CASSGDATNEKLFF. The CDR3 DNA reads TGTGCCAGCAGCGGAGATGCAACTAATGAAAAACTGTTTTTT.

The J gene is TRBJ1-5, the V gene TRBV6-2 or TRBV6-3; no definite D call. Germline CDR1 is MNHEY and CDR2 is SVGEGT. V was clipped by 2 bases and J by 0 bases, with 5 bases between them. This CDR3 spans 14 amino acids. CDR3 coding DNA: TGTGCCAGCAGTTACAGCAATAGCAATCAGCCCCAGCATTTT. It encodes CASSYSNSNQPQHF.

The chain combines TRBV3-1 (or the pseudogene TRBV3-2) with TRBJ1-2; D is uncertain. Germline V gene lookup returns CDR1 LGHDT and CDR2 YNNKEL (reference sequence). The CDR3 length is 15 residues. Trimming cost V 1 base and J 4 bases, with 13 bases left between them. The CDR3 reads CASSQGGSISYGYTF. In DNA form, the CDR3 reads TGTGCCAGCAGCCAAGGAGGGAGTATTAGCTATGGCTACACCTTC.

The J gene is TRBJ1-1, the V gene TRBV11-2; 10 bases line up with TRBD1. J was trimmed by 0 bases and V by 5 bases; bases with no gene match: 9. There are 17 residues in the CDR3. Germline assignment: CDR1 SGHAT and CDR2 FQNNGV. The CDR3 reads CASSPRQGADMNTEAFF. CDR3 nucleotides: TGTGCCAGCAGCCCTCGACAGGGGGCTGACATGAACACTGAAGCTTTCTTT.

This clone was seen more than once but under ten times. The V and J genes are TRBV15 and TRBJ1-1; 9 nucleotides match TRBD1. The V gene's germline CDR1 is LNHNV and CDR2 YYDKDF (reference sequence). The V gene end was trimmed by 0 bases and the J gene end by 3 bases; junction bases not matched to a gene: 17. The CDR3 has 20 amino acids. The CDR3 here is CATSRDRLGTGSRLDTEAFF. The CDR3, as DNA: TGTGCCACCAGCAGAGATCGTCTAGGGACAGGGAGTCGGTTGGACACTGAAGCTTTCTTT.

This chain joins TRBV19 and TRBJ2-7, with D possibly being TRBD2 (6 bases). V shed 6 bases and J shed 4 bases, with 16 bases lying between them. This CDR3 comprises 14 residues. CDR1 is LNHDA and CDR2 is SQIVND in the germline V gene (reference sequence). The DNA of the CDR3 is TGTGCCAGTAGGGACACTGCCGGGAGATACGAGCAGTACTTC. As protein: CASRDTAGRYEQYF.

This chain joins TRBV7-9 and TRBJ2-1; 7 positions agree with TRBD2. This CDR3 has 16 amino acids. Germline CDR1 SEHNR, CDR2 FQNEAQ (reference sequence). Unmatched junction bases numbered 9, after V lost 5 bases and J lost 2 bases. CDR3 nucleotide sequence: TGTGCCAGCAGCCCAATGGCGGGGGACGCCTACAATGAGCAGTTCTTC. This gives the protein CASSPMAGDAYNEQFF. The complete variable domain, with remaining parts taken from reference TRBV7-9 and TRBJ2-1, reads DTGVSQNPRHKITKRGQNVTFRCDPISEHNRLYWYRQTLGQGPEFLTYFQNEAQLEKSRLLSDRFSAERPKGSFSTLEIQRTEQGDSAMYLCASSPMAGDAYNEQFFGPGTRLTVL.